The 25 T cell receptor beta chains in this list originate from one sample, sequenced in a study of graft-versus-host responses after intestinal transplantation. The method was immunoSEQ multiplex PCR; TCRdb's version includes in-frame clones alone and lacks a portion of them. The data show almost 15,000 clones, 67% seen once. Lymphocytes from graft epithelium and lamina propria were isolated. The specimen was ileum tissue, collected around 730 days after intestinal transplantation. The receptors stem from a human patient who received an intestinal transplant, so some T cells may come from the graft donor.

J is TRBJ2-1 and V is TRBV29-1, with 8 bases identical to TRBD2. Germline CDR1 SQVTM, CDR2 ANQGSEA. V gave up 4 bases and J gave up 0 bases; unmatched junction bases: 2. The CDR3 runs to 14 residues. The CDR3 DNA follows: TGCAGCGTTGGCCGGGGGGGCTCCTACAATGAGCAGTTCTTC. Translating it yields CSVGRGGSYNEQFF.

The CDR3 spells CASSLPGLGSSEQFF. The CDR3 nucleotides read TGTGCCAGTAGCCTACCGGGACTAGGGTCGAGTGAGCAGTTCTTC. The gene calls are TRBV19 and TRBJ2-1; TRBD2 matches at 8 bases. The V and J ends lost 6 bases and 9 bases, in that order; junction bases with no gene match: 13. CDR3 length: 15 amino acids. Germline V CDR1 and CDR2: LNHDA, SQIVND (reference sequence).

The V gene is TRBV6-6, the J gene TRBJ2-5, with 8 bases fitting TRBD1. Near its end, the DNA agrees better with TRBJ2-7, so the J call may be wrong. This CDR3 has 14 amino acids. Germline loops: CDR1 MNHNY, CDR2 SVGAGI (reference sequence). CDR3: CASSYSDRGHEQYF. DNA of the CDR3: TGTGCCAGCAGTTACTCAGACAGGGGCCACGAGCAGTACTTC.

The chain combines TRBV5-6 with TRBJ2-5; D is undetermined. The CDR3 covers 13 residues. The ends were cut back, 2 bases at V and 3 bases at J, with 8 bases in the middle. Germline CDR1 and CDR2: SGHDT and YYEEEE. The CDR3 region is CASSFLSEETQYF. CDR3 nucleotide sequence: TGTGCCAGCAGCTTCTTGTCCGAAGAGACCCAGTACTTC.

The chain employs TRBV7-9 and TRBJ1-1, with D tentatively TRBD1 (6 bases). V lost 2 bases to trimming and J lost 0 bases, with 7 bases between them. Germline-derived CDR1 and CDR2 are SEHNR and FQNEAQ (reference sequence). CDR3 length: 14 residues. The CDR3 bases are TGTGCCAGCAGCTTAACAGGGCTGAACACTGAAGCTTTCTTT. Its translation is CASSLTGLNTEAFF.

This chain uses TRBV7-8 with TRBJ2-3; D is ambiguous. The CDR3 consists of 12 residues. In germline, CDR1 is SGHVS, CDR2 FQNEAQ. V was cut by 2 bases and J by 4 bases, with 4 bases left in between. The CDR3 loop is CASSLYSDTQYF. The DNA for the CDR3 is TGTGCCAGCAGCTTATACTCAGATACGCAGTATTTT.

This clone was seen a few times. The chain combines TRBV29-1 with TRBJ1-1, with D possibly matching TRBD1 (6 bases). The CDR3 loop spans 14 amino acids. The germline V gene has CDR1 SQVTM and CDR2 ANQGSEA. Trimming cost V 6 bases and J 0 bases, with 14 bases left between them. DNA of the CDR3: TGCAGCGTCGCTATGGGACACTTGAACACTGAAGCTTTCTTT. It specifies CSVAMGHLNTEAFF.

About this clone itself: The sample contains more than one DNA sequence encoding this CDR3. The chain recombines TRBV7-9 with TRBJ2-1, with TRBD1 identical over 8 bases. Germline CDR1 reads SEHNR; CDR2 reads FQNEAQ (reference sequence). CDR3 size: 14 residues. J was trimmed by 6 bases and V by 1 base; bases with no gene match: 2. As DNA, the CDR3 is TGTGCCAGCAGCTTAGGGACAGGGCTCAATGAGCAGTTCTTC. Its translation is CASSLGTGLNEQFF.

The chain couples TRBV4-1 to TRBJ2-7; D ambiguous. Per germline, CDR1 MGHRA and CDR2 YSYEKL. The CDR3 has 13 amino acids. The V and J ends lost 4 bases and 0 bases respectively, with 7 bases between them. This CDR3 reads CASSPPSSYEQYF. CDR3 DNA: TGCGCCAGCAGCCCCCCTTCCTCCTACGAGCAGTACTTC.

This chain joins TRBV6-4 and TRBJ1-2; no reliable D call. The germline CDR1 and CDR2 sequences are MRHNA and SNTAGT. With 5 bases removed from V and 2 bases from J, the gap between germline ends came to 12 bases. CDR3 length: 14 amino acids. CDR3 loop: CASSSSQTNYGYTF. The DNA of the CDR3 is TGTGCCAGCAGTTCATCACAGACCAACTATGGCTACACCTTC.

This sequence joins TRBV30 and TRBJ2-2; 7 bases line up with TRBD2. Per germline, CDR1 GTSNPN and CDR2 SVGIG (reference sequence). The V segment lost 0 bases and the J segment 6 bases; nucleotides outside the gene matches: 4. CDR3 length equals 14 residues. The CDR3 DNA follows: TGTGCCTGGAGTGTGAAAGCGGGGTCCGGGGAGCTGTTTTTT. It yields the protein CAWSVKAGSGELFF. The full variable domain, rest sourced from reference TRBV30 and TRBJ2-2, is SQTIHQWPATLVQPVGSPLSLECTVEGTSNPNLYWYRQAAGRGLQLLFYSVGIGQISSEVPQNLSASRPQDRQFILSSKKLLLSDSGFYLCAWSVKAGSGELFFGEGSRLTVL.

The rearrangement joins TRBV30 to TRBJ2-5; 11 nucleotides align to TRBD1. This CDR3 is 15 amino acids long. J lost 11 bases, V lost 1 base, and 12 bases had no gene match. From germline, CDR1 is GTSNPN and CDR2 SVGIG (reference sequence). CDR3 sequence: CAWSGDRGSLGQQYF. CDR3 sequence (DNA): TGTGCCTGGAGTGGGGACAGGGGGTCCCTGGGTCAGCAGTACTTC.

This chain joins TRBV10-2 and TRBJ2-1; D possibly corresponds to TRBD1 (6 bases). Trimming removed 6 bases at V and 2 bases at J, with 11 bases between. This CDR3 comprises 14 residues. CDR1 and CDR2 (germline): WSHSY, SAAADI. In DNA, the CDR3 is TGCGCCAGCAGACCGGGGACACCCTACAATGAGCAGTTCTTC. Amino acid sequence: CASRPGTPYNEQFF.

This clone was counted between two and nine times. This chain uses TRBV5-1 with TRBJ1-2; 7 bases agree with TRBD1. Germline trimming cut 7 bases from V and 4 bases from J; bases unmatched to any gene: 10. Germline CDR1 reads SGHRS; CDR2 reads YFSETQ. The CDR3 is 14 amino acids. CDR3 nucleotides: TGCGCCAGCGGCACAGGGGTAGGGGCCTATGGCTACACCTTC. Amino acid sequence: CASGTGVGAYGYTF.

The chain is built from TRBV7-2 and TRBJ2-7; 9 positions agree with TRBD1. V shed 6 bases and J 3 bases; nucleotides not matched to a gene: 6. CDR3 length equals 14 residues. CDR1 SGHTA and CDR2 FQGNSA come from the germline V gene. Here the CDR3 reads CASRPGQGVYEQYF. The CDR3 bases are TGTGCCAGCAGGCCGGGACAGGGAGTCTACGAGCAGTACTTC.

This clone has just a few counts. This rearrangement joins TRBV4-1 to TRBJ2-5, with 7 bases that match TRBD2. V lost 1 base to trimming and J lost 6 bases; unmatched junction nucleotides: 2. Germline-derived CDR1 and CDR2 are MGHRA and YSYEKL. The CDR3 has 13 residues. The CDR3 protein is CASSQAGLQTQYF. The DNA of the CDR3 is TGCGCCAGCAGCCAAGCGGGACTACAGACCCAGTACTTC.

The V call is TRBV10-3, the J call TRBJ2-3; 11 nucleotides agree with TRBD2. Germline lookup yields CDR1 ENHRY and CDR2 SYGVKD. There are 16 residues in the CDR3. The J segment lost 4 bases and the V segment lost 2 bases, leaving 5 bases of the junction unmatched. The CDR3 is CAISEVSGGASDTQYF. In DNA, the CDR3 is TGTGCCATCAGTGAGGTTAGCGGGGGGGCCTCAGATACGCAGTATTTT.

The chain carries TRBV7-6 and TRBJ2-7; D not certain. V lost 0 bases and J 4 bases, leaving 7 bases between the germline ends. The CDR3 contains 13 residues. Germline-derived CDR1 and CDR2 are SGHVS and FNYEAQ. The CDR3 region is CASSLAGAYEQYF. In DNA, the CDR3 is TGTGCCAGCAGCTTAGCGGGCGCGTACGAGCAGTACTTC. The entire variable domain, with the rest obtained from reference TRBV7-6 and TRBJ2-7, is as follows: GAGVSQSPRYKVTKRGQDVALRCDPISGHVSLYWYRQALGQGPEFLTYFNYEAQQDKSGLPNDRFSAERPEGSISTLTIQRTEQRDSAMYRCASSLAGAYEQYFGPGTRLTVT.

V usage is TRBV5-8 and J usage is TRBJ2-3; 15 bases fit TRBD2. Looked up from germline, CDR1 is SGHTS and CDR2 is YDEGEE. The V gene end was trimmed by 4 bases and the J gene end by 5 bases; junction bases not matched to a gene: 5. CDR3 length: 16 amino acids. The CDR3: CASSGGLAGGRDTQYF. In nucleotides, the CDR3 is TGTGCCAGCAGCGGTGGACTAGCGGGGGGGCGAGATACGCAGTATTTT. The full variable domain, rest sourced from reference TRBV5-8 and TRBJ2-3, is EAGVTQSPTHLIKTRGQQATLRCSPISGHTSVYWYQQALGLGLQFLLWYDEGEERNRGNFPPRFSGRQFPNYSSELNVNALELEDSALYLCASSGGLAGGRDTQYFGPGTRLTVL.

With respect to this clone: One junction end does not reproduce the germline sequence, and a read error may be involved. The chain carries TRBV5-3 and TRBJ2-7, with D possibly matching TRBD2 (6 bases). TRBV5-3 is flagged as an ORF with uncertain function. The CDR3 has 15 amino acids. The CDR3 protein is CASSLAGGEMGGQYF. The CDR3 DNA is TGTGCCAGCAGCTTGGCAGGCGGGGAAATGGGAGGGCAGTACTTC.

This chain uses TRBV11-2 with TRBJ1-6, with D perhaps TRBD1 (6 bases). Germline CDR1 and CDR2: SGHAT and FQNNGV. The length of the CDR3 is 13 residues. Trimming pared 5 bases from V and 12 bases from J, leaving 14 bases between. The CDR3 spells CASSPGQGRPLHF. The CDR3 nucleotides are TGTGCCAGCAGCCCGGGACAAGGAAGACCCCTCCACTTT.

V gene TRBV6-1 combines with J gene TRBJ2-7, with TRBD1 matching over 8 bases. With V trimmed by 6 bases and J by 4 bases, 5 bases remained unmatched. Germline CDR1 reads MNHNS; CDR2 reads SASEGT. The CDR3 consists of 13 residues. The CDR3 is CASRLDREYEQYF. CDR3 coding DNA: TGTGCCAGCAGATTGGACAGGGAGTACGAGCAGTACTTC.

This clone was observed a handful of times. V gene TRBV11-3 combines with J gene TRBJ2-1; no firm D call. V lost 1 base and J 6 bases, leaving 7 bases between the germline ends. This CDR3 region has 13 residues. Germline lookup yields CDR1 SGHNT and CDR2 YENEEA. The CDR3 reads CASSLGPFNEQFF. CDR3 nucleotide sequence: TGTGCCAGCAGCTTAGGGCCATTCAATGAGCAGTTCTTC. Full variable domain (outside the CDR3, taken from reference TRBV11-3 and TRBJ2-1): EAGVVQSPRYKIIEKKQPVAFWCNPISGHNTLYWYLQNLGQGPELLIRYENEEAVDDSQLPKDRFSAERLKGVDSTLKIQPAELGDSAVYLCASSLGPFNEQFFGPGTRLTVL.

CDR3 region: CASREMNTEAFF. CDR3 coding DNA: TGTGCCAGCAGGGAGATGAACACTGAAGCTTTCTTT. The chain couples TRBV9 to TRBJ1-1, with no clear D. This CDR3 is 12 amino acids long. V was pared by 5 bases and J by 0 bases, with 5 bases between. Germline V gene data show CDR1 as SGDLS and CDR2 as YYNGEE.

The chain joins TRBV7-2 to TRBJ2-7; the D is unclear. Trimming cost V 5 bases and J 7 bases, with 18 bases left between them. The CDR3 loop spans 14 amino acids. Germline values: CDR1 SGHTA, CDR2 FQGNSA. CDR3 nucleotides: TGTGCCAGCAGCCCCCAGTCCCCCCAACGAGAGCAGTACTTC. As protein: CASSPQSPQREQYF.